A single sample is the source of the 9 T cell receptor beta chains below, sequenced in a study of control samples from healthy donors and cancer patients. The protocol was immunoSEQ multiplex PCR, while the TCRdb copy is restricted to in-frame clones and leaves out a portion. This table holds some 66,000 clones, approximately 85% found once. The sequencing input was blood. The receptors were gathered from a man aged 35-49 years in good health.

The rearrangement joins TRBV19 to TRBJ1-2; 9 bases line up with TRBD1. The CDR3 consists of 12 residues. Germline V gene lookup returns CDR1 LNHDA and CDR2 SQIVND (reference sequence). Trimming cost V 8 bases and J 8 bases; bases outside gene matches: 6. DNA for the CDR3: TGTGCCAGTCGACAGGGGGTAGTAGGCTACACCTTC. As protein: CASRQGVVGYTF.

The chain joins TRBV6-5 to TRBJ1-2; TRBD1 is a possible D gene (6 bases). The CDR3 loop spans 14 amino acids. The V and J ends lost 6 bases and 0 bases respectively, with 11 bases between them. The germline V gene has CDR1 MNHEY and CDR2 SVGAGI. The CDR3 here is CASRAGTTNYGYTF. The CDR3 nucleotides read TGTGCCAGCAGGGCCGGGACAACTAACTATGGCTACACCTTC.

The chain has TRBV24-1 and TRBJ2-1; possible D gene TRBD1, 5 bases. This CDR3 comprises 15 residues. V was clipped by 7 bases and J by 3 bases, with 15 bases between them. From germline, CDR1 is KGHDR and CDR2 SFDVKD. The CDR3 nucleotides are TGTGCCACCAGCGCTCCCCAAGACAGCTACAATGAGCAGTTCTTC. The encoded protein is CATSAPQDSYNEQFF.

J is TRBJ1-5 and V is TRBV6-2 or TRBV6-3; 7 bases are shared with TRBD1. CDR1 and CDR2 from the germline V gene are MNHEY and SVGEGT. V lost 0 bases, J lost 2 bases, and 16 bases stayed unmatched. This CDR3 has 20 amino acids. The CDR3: CASSYSMIGGFLRRNQPQHF. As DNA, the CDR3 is TGTGCCAGCAGTTACTCCATGATAGGGGGCTTTCTTCGGCGCAATCAGCCCCAGCATTTT.

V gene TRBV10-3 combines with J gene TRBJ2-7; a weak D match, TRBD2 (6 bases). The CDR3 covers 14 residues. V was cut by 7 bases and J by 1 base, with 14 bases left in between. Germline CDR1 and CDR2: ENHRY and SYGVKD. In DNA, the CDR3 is TGTGCCATCACCGATAGCGGCGCTTCCTACGAGCAGTACTTC. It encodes CAITDSGASYEQYF.

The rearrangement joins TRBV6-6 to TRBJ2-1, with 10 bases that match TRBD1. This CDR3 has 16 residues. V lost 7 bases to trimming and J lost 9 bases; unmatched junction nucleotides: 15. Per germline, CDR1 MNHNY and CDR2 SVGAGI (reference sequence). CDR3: CASNSRTGGFQGEQFF. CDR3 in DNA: TGTGCCAGCAACTCCCGGACAGGGGGGTTTCAGGGTGAGCAGTTCTTC.

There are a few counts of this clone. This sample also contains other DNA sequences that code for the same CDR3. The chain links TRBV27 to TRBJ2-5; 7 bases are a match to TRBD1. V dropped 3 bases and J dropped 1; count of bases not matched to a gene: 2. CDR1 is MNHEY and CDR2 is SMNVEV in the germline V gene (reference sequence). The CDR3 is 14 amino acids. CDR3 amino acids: CASSLGTVQETQYF. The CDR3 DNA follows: TGTGCCAGCAGTTTGGGGACAGTCCAAGAGACCCAGTACTTC.

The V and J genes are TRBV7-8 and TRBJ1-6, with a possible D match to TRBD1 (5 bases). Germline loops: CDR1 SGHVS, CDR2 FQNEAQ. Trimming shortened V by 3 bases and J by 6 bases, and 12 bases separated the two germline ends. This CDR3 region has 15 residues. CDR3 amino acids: CASSFRGETNSPLHF. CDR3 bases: TGTGCCAGCAGCTTCCGGGGGGAAACTAATTCACCCCTCCACTTT.

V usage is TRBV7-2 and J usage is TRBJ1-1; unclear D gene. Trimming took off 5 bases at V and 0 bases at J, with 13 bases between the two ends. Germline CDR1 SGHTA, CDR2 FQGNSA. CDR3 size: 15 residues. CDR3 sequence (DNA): TGTGCCAGCAGCCCCACCGTCGCAGTGAACACTGAAGCTTTCTTT. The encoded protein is CASSPTVAVNTEAFF. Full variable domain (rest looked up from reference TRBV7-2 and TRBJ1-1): GAGVSQSPSNKVTEKGKDVELRCDPISGHTALYWYRQSLGQGLEFLIYFQGNSAPDKSGLPSDRFSAERTGGSVSTLTIQRTQQEDSAVYLCASSPTVAVNTEAFFGQGTRLTVV.